This TCR beta chain was sequenced for a study of cytomegalovirus exposure and HLA in healthy donors. Repertoires were generated with immunoSEQ multiplex PCR, while TCRdb's copy carries only in-frame clones and drops some. The sample contains approximately 300,000 clones, approximately 86% of which appear only once. CDR1 is SGHNT, CDR2 YENEEA, per germline. This CDR3 has 12 residues. The V and J ends lost 5 bases and 5 bases respectively, with 10 bases between them. The receptor was isolated from a woman aged 25 to 45 in good health and CMV-seropositive. The gene calls are TRBV11-3 and TRBJ2-7; D perhaps matches TRBD2 (5 bases). The sample taken for sequencing was PBMCs. In DNA, the CDR3 is TGTGCCAGCAGCCATGGGGAGCACGAGCAGTACTTC. As protein: CASSHGEHEQYF.